Each of the 27 T cell receptor beta chains below was sequenced from the same sample in a study of PD-L1 blockade in urothelial cancer. Libraries were prepared by immunoSEQ multiplex PCR; TCRdb keeps only in-frame clonotypes and omits some of them. The data hold tens of thousands of clones, with approximately 85% observed a single time. The sample's time point: peripheral blood 6 weeks after treatment start. The source was PBMCs, collected around atezolizumab (anti-PD-L1) treatment. The source is an older man with urothelial cancer.

V is TRBV28 and J is TRBJ2-3; 10 nucleotides line up with TRBD2. The CDR3 covers 15 residues. V was pared by 2 bases and J by 4 bases, with 3 bases of the junction left unmatched. Looked up from germline, CDR1 is MDHEN and CDR2 is SYDVKM. CDR3 in amino acids: CASSLRGTSADTQYF. The DNA for the CDR3 is TGTGCCAGCAGTTTAAGAGGGACTAGCGCAGATACGCAGTATTTT.

This clone was detected only once. V and J are TRBV28 and TRBJ1-1, with TRBD1 matching 7 bases. Trimming cost V 5 bases and J 0 bases; bases outside gene matches: 9. The V gene's germline CDR1 is MDHEN and CDR2 SYDVKM. This CDR3 spans 16 amino acids. For the CDR3, the DNA is TGTGCCAGCAGTCCAAACAGACAGGGAATGAACACTGAAGCTTTCTTT. It yields the protein CASSPNRQGMNTEAFF.

The V gene is TRBV11-3, the J gene TRBJ2-1; unclear D gene. This CDR3 is 13 amino acids long. Trimming pared 2 bases from V and 10 bases from J, leaving 12 bases between. Germline V CDR1 and CDR2: SGHNT, YENEEA. The CDR3: CASSLRRGREQFF. The CDR3 DNA is TGTGCCAGCAGCTTACGGCGCGGAAGGGAGCAGTTCTTC.

The chain recombines TRBV2 with TRBJ1-2; D remains ambiguous. The CDR3 consists of 13 residues. Trimming shortened V by 5 bases and J by 4 bases, and 11 bases separated the two germline ends. Germline-derived CDR1 and CDR2 are SNHLY and FYNNEI. The CDR3 DNA reads TGTGCCAGCAGTCCAGGCCGGGGCTATGGCTACACCTTC. Protein sequence: CASSPGRGYGYTF.

V and J are TRBV28 and TRBJ2-1, with 8 bases identical to TRBD2. The CDR3 has 16 amino acids. After removal of 7 bases from V and 0 bases from J, the junction contained 8 bases not matched to a gene. Germline V gene data show CDR1 as MDHEN and CDR2 as SYDVKM. CDR3 loop: CASIRAGAISYNEQFF. The CDR3 region has the DNA TGTGCCAGCATCCGAGCGGGAGCGATCTCCTACAATGAGCAGTTCTTC.

The chain recombines TRBV4-2 with TRBJ2-1; 9 positions match TRBD2. The germline V gene has CDR1 LGHNA and CDR2 YNFKEQ. CDR3 size: 17 residues. V shed 4 bases, J shed 1 base, and the junction held 8 bases outside the gene matches. For the CDR3, the DNA is TGTGCCAGCAGCCCTGGTAGCGGGAGAAGGTCCTACAATGAGCAGTTCTTC. Protein sequence: CASSPGSGRRSYNEQFF.

The CDR3 bases are TGTGCCAGCACCGGAGCGGGAATACAGACCCAGTACTTC. It translates to CASTGAGIQTQYF. This chain links TRBV11-2 with TRBJ2-5; 7 bases are a match to TRBD2. The CDR3 is 13 residues long. The germline V gene encodes CDR1 SGHAT and CDR2 FQNNGV. The V and J ends lost 7 bases and 6 bases, in that order; junction bases with no gene match: 8.

This sequence joins TRBV27 and TRBJ1-2; D perhaps matches TRBD1 (5 bases). The germline V gene has CDR1 MNHEY and CDR2 SMNVEV (reference sequence). The CDR3 extends over 13 amino acids. In DNA form, the CDR3 reads TGTGCTACCAGGGTTGGGGTTTCGTATGGCTACACCTTC. Its translation: CATRVGVSYGYTF.

DNA for the CDR3: TGTGCCACCAGCAGTTTTGTGTCTGGACTAGCGGGACTTAGGCAGTACTTC. It is translated as CATSSFVSGLAGLRQYF. The rearrangement links TRBV15 to TRBJ2-7, with 12 bases matching TRBD2. The V segment lost 3 bases and the J segment 9 bases; nucleotides outside the gene matches: 15. The CDR3 has 17 amino acids. The germline CDR1 and CDR2 sequences are LNHNV and YYDKDF (reference sequence).

The chain has TRBV5-1 and TRBJ2-7; 7 bases are a match to TRBD2. Germline CDR1 is SGHRS and CDR2 is YFSETQ. This CDR3 contains 16 residues. The ends lost 4 bases at V and 6 bases at J; junction bases unmatched: 16. Written as DNA, the CDR3 is TGCGCCAGCAGCCCCCCGGGGGAGGGCAGACGAGGCGAGCAGTACTTC. Translating gives CASSPPGEGRRGEQYF.

The chain couples TRBV28 to TRBJ1-1; TRBD1 aligns across 7 bases. The CDR3 is 14 amino acids. Germline-derived CDR1 and CDR2 are MDHEN and SYDVKM. Trimming at V came to 1 base and at J to 9 bases, leaving 8 bases not matched to a gene. The CDR3 region is CASSLSVQGVQAFF. CDR3 bases: TGTGCCAGCAGTTTATCGGTGCAGGGGGTCCAAGCTTTCTTT.

The chain is built from TRBV19 and TRBJ1-5; 10 bases align to TRBD1. This CDR3 is built from 15 residues. Germline-derived CDR1 and CDR2 are LNHDA and SQIVND (reference sequence). The V gene end was trimmed by 4 bases and the J gene end by 3 bases; junction bases not matched to a gene: 3. CDR3 residues: CASSTTGGNNQPQHF. The CDR3 DNA follows: TGTGCCAGTAGTACGACAGGGGGCAACAATCAGCCCCAGCATTTT.

This chain joins TRBV5-1 and TRBJ1-2; D possibly corresponds to TRBD1 (5 bases). The germline V gene has CDR1 SGHRS and CDR2 YFSETQ. CDR3 length equals 14 residues. V was shortened by 3 bases and J by 9 bases, with 18 bases between the two germline ends. CDR3 loop: CASSSDTSVLSYTF. The CDR3 DNA reads TGCGCCAGCAGCTCGGACACGTCCGTCTTGAGCTACACCTTC.

This clone has a handful of counts. The V and J genes are TRBV11-2 and TRBJ1-1; possibly TRBD1 for D (6 bases). V lost 3 bases and J 11 bases, leaving 13 bases between the germline ends. This CDR3 is built from 12 residues. Germline V gene sequence: CDR1 SGHAT, CDR2 FQNNGV. The CDR3 loop reads CASSFIQGFAFF. In nucleotides, the CDR3 is TGTGCCAGCAGCTTCATACAGGGATTCGCTTTCTTT. Looking up the rest from reference TRBV11-2 and TRBJ1-1 gives the full variable domain: EAGVAQSPRYKIIEKRQSVAFWCNPISGHATLYWYQQILGQGPKLLIQFQNNGVVDDSQLPKDRFSAERLKGVDSTLKIQPAKLEDSAVYLCASSFIQGFAFFGQGTRLTVV.

CDR3 nucleotide sequence: TGTGCCAGCTCATCGACCGGGAGCTCCTCGGACATTCAGTACTTC. Translation: CASSSTGSSSDIQYF. The chain joins TRBV18 to TRBJ2-4; tentatively, D is TRBD2 (6 bases). The germline V gene encodes CDR1 KGHSH and CDR2 LQKENI. The V gene lost 5 bases and the J gene lost 8 bases, with 19 bases spanning the gap. The CDR3 loop spans 15 amino acids.

Regarding this clone: Other DNA sequences in this specimen translate into the identical CDR3. The chain recombines TRBV5-6 with TRBJ2-7; D may be TRBD1 (6 bases). Germline CDR1 and CDR2: SGHDT and YYEEEE. The V end was cut by 0 bases, the J end by 2 bases, with 6 bases between. This CDR3 spans 13 amino acids. Here the CDR3 DNA reads TGTGCCAGCAGCTTGGACAGGGCCTACGAGCAGTACTTC. It is translated as CASSLDRAYEQYF.

The gene calls are TRBV30 and TRBJ2-2, with TRBD2 matching 12 bases. The CDR3 runs to 17 residues. V shed 7 bases and J 4 bases; nucleotides not matched to a gene: 13. Germline V lookup: CDR1 GTSNPN, CDR2 SVGIG (reference sequence). The CDR3, as DNA: TGTGCCTTCGACTCCGGGCTAGCGGGAGGGGGCACCGGGGAGCTGTTTTTT. Translation: CAFDSGLAGGGTGELFF. Full variable domain (remainder filled in from reference TRBV30 and TRBJ2-2): SQTIHQWPATLVQPVGSPLSLECTVEGTSNPNLYWYRQAAGRGLQLLFYSVGIGQISSEVPQNLSASRPQDRQFILSSKKLLLSDSGFYLCAFDSGLAGGGTGELFFGEGSRLTVL.

This chain uses TRBV6-1 with TRBJ1-2; 9 positions match TRBD1. Germline-derived CDR1 and CDR2 are MNHNS and SASEGT. CDR3 length: 18 residues. Losses at the gene ends were 4 bases for V and 0 bases for J; bases not matched to a gene: 12. CDR3 sequence: CASSGLWTGEKANYGYTF. The DNA for the CDR3 is TGTGCCAGCAGTGGTCTTTGGACAGGGGAGAAGGCTAACTATGGCTACACCTTC.

This chain's CDR3 is CAWRADRGLVYGYTF. The CDR3 region has the DNA TGTGCCTGGAGAGCCGACAGGGGGCTCGTCTATGGCTACACCTTC. This chain connects TRBV30 to TRBJ1-2; 10 bases line up with TRBD1. The CDR3 length is 15 residues. Germline trimming cut 3 bases from V and 4 bases from J; bases unmatched to any gene: 8. Germline V gene lookup returns CDR1 GTSNPN and CDR2 SVGIG (reference sequence).

V is TRBV12-5 and J is TRBJ2-1; a possible D gene is TRBD2 (7 bases). V was clipped by 7 bases and J by 7 bases, with 14 bases between them. Germline CDR1 reads LGHNT; CDR2 reads FRNRAP. This CDR3 has 13 residues. In nucleotides, the CDR3 is TGTGCTAGTGCCTGGGAGGGGGTAAATGAGCAGTTCTTC. As protein: CASAWEGVNEQFF.

This chain links TRBV5-1 with TRBJ2-3; TRBD1 agrees at 9 bases. CDR1 is SGHRS, CDR2 YFSETQ, per germline. V trimming: 5 bases; J trimming: 3 bases; junction bases outside the gene matches: 13. The length of the CDR3 is 17 residues. The CDR3 loop reads CASRFEQGASWTDTQYF. The CDR3 DNA is TGCGCCAGCAGATTTGAACAGGGGGCGTCTTGGACAGATACGCAGTATTTT. The full variable domain, its missing parts supplied by reference TRBV5-1 and TRBJ2-3, is KAGVTQTPRYLIKTRGQQVTLSCSPISGHRSVSWYQQTPGQGLQFLFEYFSETQRNKGNFPGRFSGRQFSNSRSEMNVSTLELGDSALYLCASRFEQGASWTDTQYFGPGTRLTVL.

This clone appeared a few times. The chain is built from TRBV15 and TRBJ1-1; no definite D call. The germline CDR1 and CDR2 sequences are LNHNV and YYDKDF (reference sequence). The CDR3 is 14 residues long. V lost 4 bases and J 0 bases, leaving 9 bases between the germline ends. CDR3 sequence (DNA): TGTGCCACCAGCATGCACAGTGTGAACACTGAAGCTTTCTTT. Encoded protein: CATSMHSVNTEAFF. Supplemented by reference TRBV15 and TRBJ1-1, the full variable domain reads DAMVIQNPRYQVTQFGKPVTLSCSQTLNHNVMYWYQQKSSQAPKLLFHYYDKDFNNEADTPDNFQSRRPNTSFCFLDIRSPGLGDTAMYLCATSMHSVNTEAFFGQGTRLTVV.

This rearrangement joins TRBV19 to TRBJ2-3, with 8 bases identical to TRBD2. V lost 2 bases to trimming and J lost 2 bases; unmatched junction nucleotides: 15. The CDR3 is 19 amino acids. CDR1 is LNHDA, CDR2 SQIVND, per germline (reference sequence). CDR3 sequence (DNA): TGTGCCAGTAGTATATTACGGTGGATGGGAGCGGGGGCCACAGATACGCAGTATTTT. Translated: CASSILRWMGAGATDTQYF.

The CDR3 DNA is TGTGCCAGCAGTTACTCGGTAGGGGTGAAGAGTGAAAAACTGTTTTTT. Its protein is CASSYSVGVKSEKLFF. The chain uses TRBV6-5 and TRBJ1-4; TRBD1 might be the D (5 bases). Per the germline V gene, CDR1 is MNHEY and CDR2 is SVGAGI. V was shortened by 0 bases and J by 7 bases, with 15 bases between the two germline ends. The CDR3 length is 16 residues.

In its sample, this clone was seen a few times. The chain uses TRBV2 and TRBJ1-2; TRBD1 is a possible D gene (6 bases). Deletions cut 3 bases from V and 11 bases from J, with 13 bases between. Looked up from germline, CDR1 is SNHLY and CDR2 is FYNNEI. The CDR3 runs 12 residues. The CDR3: CASSEGHRTYTF. CDR3 in DNA: TGTGCCAGCAGTGAGGGACACCGGACATACACCTTC.

The rearrangement joins TRBV5-1 to TRBJ2-3; weak D call: TRBD2 (6 bases). This CDR3 comprises 15 residues. V lost 7 bases, J lost 0 bases, and 15 bases lay in between. Germline CDR1 SGHRS, CDR2 YFSETQ. The DNA for the CDR3 is TGCGCCAGCGCCGGGACTTTGGCTAGCACAGATACGCAGTATTTT. Amino acids: CASAGTLASTDTQYF.

The chain is built from TRBV19 and TRBJ2-6; D call uncertain. The CDR3 totals 18 residues. Germline V CDR1 and CDR2: LNHDA, SQIVND (reference sequence). Trimming removed 5 bases at V and 0 bases at J, with 17 bases between. The CDR3 sequence is CASSSIAETSSGANVLTF. As DNA, the CDR3 is TGTGCCAGTAGTTCAATAGCCGAAACATCCTCTGGGGCCAACGTCCTGACTTTC.